These 26 T cell receptor beta chains were all obtained from the same sample, sequenced in a study of CXCR3-negative and CXCR3-positive naive CD8 T cells. UMI labels and 5' RACE were used to prepare the TRB cDNA libraries. Each CDR3 protein gets one entry in TCRdb, which reprocessed the 5' RACE reads and gives no DNA. This repertoire includes about 130,000 distinct CDR3 sequences. Sequenced input: naive CXCR3- CD8+ T cells from blood. Subset of the sample: CD45RO-CCR7+CD27+CD95- naive CD8+ T cells lacking CXCR3 (TNR3-). Source of these receptors: a human donor in good health. Some clones in this sample may be carry-over from other donors' samples.

The CDR3 loop reads CASSLGTDTGELFF. This chain connects TRBV7-6 to TRBJ2-2; TCRdb's D gene call, TRBD1, goes unchecked for lack of DNA. This CDR3 is built from 14 residues. The germline V gene encodes CDR1 SGHVS and CDR2 FNYEAQ.

The chain has TRBV20-1 and TRBJ2-7. The V gene's germline CDR1 is DFQATT and CDR2 SNEGSKA (reference sequence). CDR3 length: 11 residues. This chain's CDR3 is CSARGDYEQYF.

The genes are TRBV7-9 and TRBJ1-5; TCRdb indicates TRBD1, and absent DNA this call remains unverified. The CDR3 is 14 amino acids. Germline V gene lookup returns CDR1 SEHNR and CDR2 FQNEAQ (reference sequence). CDR3 region: CASSSGQGVQPQHF.

CDR3 loop: CASSERDSKYTSIANTGELFF. The V and J genes are TRBV25-1 and TRBJ2-2; TCRdb reports TRBD1, a call that lacks DNA to check it against. In germline, CDR1 is MGHDK, CDR2 SYGVNS. This CDR3 spans 21 amino acids.

The V and J genes are TRBV4-2 and TRBJ2-5; TCRdb picks TRBD1, but there is no DNA to check that call. This CDR3 has 15 residues. CDR1 LGHNA and CDR2 YNFKEQ come from the germline V gene. This chain's CDR3 is CASSQGGQGEETQYF.

The rearrangement links TRBV25-1 to TRBJ1-6; TCRdb selects TRBD1, and the lack of DNA leaves this call unchecked. This CDR3 spans 13 amino acids. Germline V gene data show CDR1 as MGHDK and CDR2 as SYGVNS. The CDR3 is CGSSIQDNSPLHF. The full variable domain, its missing parts supplied by reference TRBV25-1 and TRBJ1-6, is EADIYQTPRYLVIGTGKKITLECSQTMGHDKMYWYQQDPGMELHLIHYSYGVNSTEKGDLSSESTVSRIRTEHFPLTLESARPSHTSQYLCGSSIQDNSPLHFGNGTRLTVT.

The rearrangement links TRBV13 to TRBJ2-3; TCRdb calls TRBD1, which cannot be checked without DNA. This CDR3 region has 14 residues. Germline V lookup: CDR1 PRHDT, CDR2 FYEKMQ (reference sequence). CDR3 sequence: CASSSLNTGSLQYF.

This chain uses TRBV7-2 with TRBJ2-7; the D call from TCRdb, TRBD1, cannot be confirmed without DNA. CDR1 and CDR2 from the germline V gene are SGHTA and FQGNSA. This CDR3 has 15 amino acids. The CDR3 loop reads CASSAPFWDKYEQYF.

The chain has TRBV9 and TRBJ2-7; TCRdb designates TRBD1, a call that cannot be tested without DNA. There are 16 residues in the CDR3. The germline V gene encodes CDR1 SGDLS and CDR2 YYNGEE. The CDR3 is CASSPTGGFTSYEQYF.

J is TRBJ2-1 and V is TRBV12-3 or TRBV12-4; TCRdb's assignment of TRBD2 cannot be checked, as there is no DNA. This CDR3 comprises 15 residues. Here the CDR3 reads CASRPSGRALNEQFF.

The chain carries TRBV12-3 or TRBV12-4 and TRBJ2-1; checking the TCRdb D call of TRBD1 is not possible without DNA. The CDR3 contains 13 residues. CDR3 loop: CASITIGGNEQFF.

This sequence joins TRBV29-1 and TRBJ2-3; the D gene TCRdb calls, TRBD2, cannot be checked with no DNA. This CDR3 contains 16 residues. CDR1 and CDR2 (germline): SQVTM, ANQGSEA. The CDR3 is CSVAGTSGRVTDTQYF.

The gene calls are TRBV4-2 and TRBJ1-2. Germline-derived CDR1 and CDR2 are LGHNA and YNFKEQ. This CDR3 region has 15 residues. Here the CDR3 reads CASSQDLGLWGGYTF.

The chain uses TRBV3-1 and TRBJ1-4; TCRdb designates TRBD1, a call that cannot be tested without DNA. Germline values: CDR1 LGHDT, CDR2 YNNKEL (reference sequence). The CDR3 covers 18 residues. CDR3 region: CASSQDPPGTETNEKLFF. The full variable domain, with the rest looked up from reference TRBV3-1 and TRBJ1-4, is DTAVSQTPKYLVTQMGNDKSIKCEQNLGHDTMYWYKQDSKKFLKIMFSYNNKELIINETVPNRFSPKSPDKAHLNLHINSLELGDSAVYFCASSQDPPGTETNEKLFFGSGTQLSVL.

The CDR3 loop is CASSSVRAGEQYF. The chain combines TRBV12-3 or TRBV12-4 with TRBJ2-7; TCRdb's assignment of TRBD2 cannot be checked, as there is no DNA. The CDR3 runs to 13 residues.

The rearrangement uses TRBV12-3 or TRBV12-4 and TRBJ2-5; the D gene TCRdb calls, TRBD1, cannot be checked with no DNA. The CDR3 is 15 amino acids. CDR3 amino acids: CASSLGTGGQETQYF.

This chain connects TRBV7-9 to TRBJ2-2; TCRdb reports TRBD1, a call that lacks DNA to check it against. Looked up from germline, CDR1 is SEHNR and CDR2 is FQNEAQ (reference sequence). This CDR3 spans 18 amino acids. CDR3 loop: CASSATLSRGPRIGELFF.

The chain has TRBV7-2 and TRBJ2-5; the TCRdb D gene call, TRBD1, has no DNA to confirm it. Germline-derived CDR1 and CDR2 are SGHTA and FQGNSA. There are 16 residues in the CDR3. This chain's CDR3 is CASSPGTATYQETQYF.

V and J are TRBV5-1 and TRBJ2-1. The germline CDR1 and CDR2 sequences are SGHRS and YFSETQ. The CDR3 is 15 amino acids. The CDR3 sequence is CASSLASRQLDEQFF.

This sequence joins TRBV7-9 and TRBJ1-1; TCRdb lists TRBD1, though no DNA is available to test this call. Germline CDR1 and CDR2: SEHNR and FQNEAQ (reference sequence). CDR3 length equals 13 residues. CDR3 sequence reads: CASNRGLYTEAFF.

This chain joins TRBV11-1 and TRBJ2-1; TCRdb's D call, TRBD2, is unchecked because there is no DNA. CDR1 is SGHAT, CDR2 FQDESV, per germline (reference sequence). The CDR3 totals 15 residues. The CDR3 sequence is CASSFVSGSGNEQFF. The full variable domain, in which reference TRBV11-1 and TRBJ2-1 provide the parts outside the CDR3, is EAEVAQSPRYKITEKSQAVAFWCDPISGHATLYWYRQILGQGPELLVQFQDESVVDDSQLPKDRFSAERLKGVDSTLKIQPAELGDSAMYLCASSFVSGSGNEQFFGPGTRLTVL.

The V gene is TRBV28, the J gene TRBJ1-2. Germline values: CDR1 MDHEN, CDR2 SYDVKM. The CDR3 spans 11 residues. CDR3 region: CASSLEFDYTF.

This chain links TRBV7-9 with TRBJ1-1; TCRdb calls TRBD1, which cannot be checked without DNA. The CDR3 runs 14 residues. Looked up from germline, CDR1 is SEHNR and CDR2 is FQNEAQ (reference sequence). CDR3 in amino acids: CASSQGTGNTEAFF.

V and J are TRBV12-3 or TRBV12-4 and TRBJ2-7; TCRdb's assignment of TRBD1 cannot be checked, as there is no DNA. This CDR3 contains 12 residues. Here the CDR3 reads CASSLRGDEQYF.

V gene TRBV11-2 combines with J gene TRBJ2-5. The CDR3 is 12 residues long. From germline, CDR1 is SGHAT and CDR2 FQNNGV. CDR3 protein: CASTGLQETQYF.

The gene calls are TRBV15 and TRBJ1-5. CDR1 and CDR2 from the germline V gene are LNHNV and YYDKDF (reference sequence). This CDR3 is 15 amino acids long. The CDR3 spells CATGERRNSNQPQHF.